The clone carrying this T cell receptor beta chain was recorded once. Methods used by the authors: Using reference gene primer amplification, nucleated cell counts were estimated. Clones were read by immunoSEQ multiplex PCR, and TCRdb kept only the in-frame ones, dropping some. D and trimming come from the DNA, and the V and J calls and clone size come from that table. The table shows around 190,000 clones, with 88% occurring only once. This sample was taken from a study of blood T cell repertoires in COVID-19. Study overall: The origin of the acute and convalescent COVID-19 samples was the United States, Italy and Spain. The analysed material was cDNA or gDNA that came from T cells, B-cell-depleted T cells, or PBMCs.

CDR3 length equals 14 residues. With 2 bases clipped from V and 8 bases from J, the junction kept 8 bases outside the gene matches. CDR1 and CDR2 (germline): MNHEY, SVGAGI. The receptor was derived from a man between 18 and 29 years old with active or convalescent COVID-19. The specimen sequenced was peripheral blood. The chain couples TRBV6-5 to TRBJ1-2; the match to TRBD1 covers 7 bases. The CDR3 loop reads CASSYTNRGRGYTF. CDR3 nucleotide sequence: TGTGCCAGCAGTTACACTAACAGGGGACGAGGCTACACCTTC.